This T cell receptor beta chain appears in the sequencing data of a study of cytomegalovirus exposure and HLA in healthy donors. Study overall: The Caucasian-associated ancestry cluster contained 81% of the roughly 400 genotyped donors.

Vbeta (60) and Jbeta (13) primers were used in the PCR. Clones were sequenced by immunoSEQ multiplex PCR, and TCRdb holds only the in-frame ones, with some missing. Counted here are about 82,000 clones, around 77% occurring once; the ten biggest clones make up 3% to 3.5%. CDR3 length equals 13 residues. Trimming took 4 bases from V and 6 from J, leaving 9 bases between them. Germline CDR1 is KGHSH and CDR2 is LQKENI. V and J are TRBV18 and TRBJ2-2; D not resolved. The receptor was isolated from a middle-aged man in good health and CMV-seronegative. The sample taken for sequencing was PBMCs. The CDR3 protein is CASSLFQAGELFF. DNA of the CDR3: TGTGCCAGCTCACTTTTTCAGGCCGGGGAGCTGTTTTTT.